These 32 T cell receptor beta chains came from one sample sequenced in a study of T cell repertoires in cytomegalovirus infection. TCRdb re-called the reads through MiXCR, storing one row per CDR3 protein. The sample lists 250,000 or so distinct CDR3 sequences, roughly an eighth occurring once. The sample comprised PBMCs. These receptors all come from a human donor in good health (CMV status not recorded). Some clones in this sample may be carry-over from other donors' samples.

This clonotype was recorded many times. The gene calls are TRBV7-2 and TRBJ2-1; 9 positions agree with TRBD2. CDR1 SGHTA and CDR2 FQGNSA come from the germline V gene. The J segment lost 14 bases and the V segment lost 1 base, leaving 6 bases of the junction unmatched. This CDR3 spans 13 amino acids. The chain's CDR3 is CASSLVAGEVEFF. The CDR3 bases are TGTGCCAGCAGCTTAGTAGCGGGAGAGGTAGAGTTCTTC.

This clonotype was counted ten times or more. The chain uses TRBV7-2 and TRBJ1-5; possibly TRBD1 for D (5 bases). Trimming took 1 base from V and 0 from J, leaving 10 bases between them. Per the germline V gene, CDR1 is SGHTA and CDR2 is FQGNSA. The CDR3 is 16 amino acids. CDR3 DNA: TGTGCCAGCAGCTTAGGGGGGATCAATAGCAATCAGCCCCAGCATTTT. Protein product: CASSLGGINSNQPQHF.

This clonotype was found a few times. The chain joins TRBV4-3 to TRBJ2-2; 8 bases are shared with TRBD2. This CDR3 is 17 amino acids long. CDR1 and CDR2 from the germline V gene are LGHNA and YSLEER. With 4 bases clipped from V and 7 bases from J, the junction kept 14 bases outside the gene matches. The CDR3: CASSLKPAGGLGGELFF. In DNA, the CDR3 is TGCGCCAGCAGCCTGAAGCCCGCGGGGGGACTAGGCGGGGAGCTGTTTTTT.

V gene TRBV29-1 combines with J gene TRBJ2-6; 7 nucleotides line up with TRBD1. With 6 bases clipped from V and 5 bases from J, the junction kept 13 bases outside the gene matches. Germline-derived CDR1 and CDR2 are SQVTM and ANQGSEA. The CDR3 consists of 16 residues. The CDR3 loop reads CSVRAQGDRRANVLTF. CDR3 sequence (DNA): TGCAGCGTCCGCGCTCAGGGGGACCGTCGGGCCAACGTCCTGACTTTC.

The chain uses TRBV7-9 and TRBJ2-1; D ambiguous. Germline CDR1 is SEHNR and CDR2 is FQNEAQ (reference sequence). This CDR3 is 12 amino acids long. V lost 7 bases and J lost 12, with 16 bases in between. The CDR3 sequence is CASTPNGLRQFF. CDR3 coding DNA: TGTGCCAGCACCCCGAACGGCTTGCGGCAGTTCTTC.

This clonotype was observed many times. CDR3 region: CASSTTSSGRAYNEQFF. The DNA of the CDR3 is TGTGCCAGCAGTACAACCTCTAGCGGGAGGGCCTACAATGAGCAGTTCTTC. This chain connects TRBV28 to TRBJ2-1, with 12 nucleotides matching TRBD2. V trimming: 5 bases; J trimming: 2 bases; junction bases outside the gene matches: 7. Germline CDR1 and CDR2: MDHEN and SYDVKM. The length of the CDR3 is 17 residues.

Many counts were recorded for this clonotype. This chain uses TRBV7-2 with TRBJ2-5, with 8 positions matching TRBD1. CDR1 and CDR2 (germline): SGHTA, FQGNSA. The CDR3 sequence is 12 residues long. V lost 8 bases and J lost 7; bases outside the gene matches: 6. CDR3 sequence: CASSQGAGTQYF. The CDR3 nucleotides read TGTGCCAGCTCCCAGGGGGCTGGGACCCAGTACTTC.

The chain combines TRBV5-1 with TRBJ1-2; D call uncertain. With 4 bases removed from V and 3 bases from J, the gap between germline ends came to 13 bases. Germline V gene data show CDR1 as SGHRS and CDR2 as YFSETQ. This CDR3 comprises 14 residues. CDR3 sequence: CASSPQPGDYGYTF. The CDR3 DNA reads as TGCGCCAGCAGCCCCCAGCCCGGGGACTATGGCTACACCTTC.

The chain is built from TRBV28 and TRBJ1-2; the D gene is possibly TRBD1 (6 bases). Trimming cost V 6 bases and J 4 bases, with 12 bases left between them. Germline CDR1 MDHEN, CDR2 SYDVKM. The CDR3 spans 13 residues. This CDR3 reads CASRITGIYGYTF. The CDR3 region has the DNA TGTGCCAGCAGGATAACAGGGATCTATGGCTACACCTTC.

The gene calls are TRBV2 and TRBJ2-5; D perhaps matches TRBD1 (5 bases). Germline CDR1 and CDR2: SNHLY and FYNNEI. The CDR3 covers 13 residues. With 6 bases removed from V and 4 bases from J, the gap between germline ends came to 12 bases. The DNA of the CDR3 is TGTGCCAGCAGCAAGGGGTCTGGAGAGACCCAGTACTTC. It specifies CASSKGSGETQYF.

This clonotype was detected many times. The CDR3 sequence: CASSLDGGANEQFF. CDR3 DNA: TGTGCCAGCAGCTTAGACGGGGGGGCGAATGAGCAGTTCTTC. J is TRBJ2-1 and V is TRBV7-6; 8 bases line up with TRBD2. V shed 1 base, J shed 7 bases, and the junction held 3 bases outside the gene matches. This CDR3 has 14 residues. Germline CDR1 is SGHVS and CDR2 is FNYEAQ.

Only a few counts were recorded for this clonotype. V is TRBV10-3 and J is TRBJ2-5, with a weak D call TRBD1 (5 bases). This CDR3 has 15 residues. CDR1 and CDR2 (germline): ENHRY, SYGVKD. V was pared by 4 bases and J by 5 bases, with 17 bases between. The CDR3 loop is CAISVSAGAMETQYF. Written as DNA, the CDR3 is TGTGCCATCAGTGTCTCGGCTGGGGCAATGGAGACCCAGTACTTC.

This clonotype has at least ten counts. V is TRBV18 and J is TRBJ2-2; D unclear. Germline V gives CDR1 KGHSH, CDR2 LQKENI. The CDR3 contains 15 residues. Trimming removed 0 bases at V and 6 bases at J, with 11 bases between. CDR3 nucleotide sequence: TGTGCCAGCTCACCACCCCAACGGCAGGCCGGGGAGCTGTTTTTT. Protein sequence: CASSPPQRQAGELFF.

This clonotype has more than one count but fewer than ten. The V and J genes are TRBV11-3 and TRBJ2-3; D is ambiguous. CDR1 SGHNT and CDR2 YENEEA come from the germline V gene. The CDR3 runs 15 residues. Trimming pared 0 bases from V and 1 base from J, leaving 8 bases between. Here the CDR3 reads CASSLEGAGTDTQYF. The CDR3 nucleotides read TGTGCCAGCAGCTTAGAAGGCGCTGGCACAGATACGCAGTATTTT. Combining the CDR3 with reference TRBV11-3 and TRBJ2-3 gives the whole variable domain EAGVVQSPRYKIIEKKQPVAFWCNPISGHNTLYWYLQNLGQGPELLIRYENEEAVDDSQLPKDRFSAERLKGVDSTLKIQPAELGDSAVYLCASSLEGAGTDTQYFGPGTRLTVL.

Ten or more counts support this clonotype. The rearrangement links TRBV19 to TRBJ2-7, with D perhaps TRBD1 or TRBD2 (5 bases each). V was shortened by 4 bases and J by 0 bases, with 13 bases between the two germline ends. This CDR3 has 15 residues. CDR1 and CDR2 from the germline V gene are LNHDA and SQIVND (reference sequence). CDR3 coding DNA: TGTGCCAGTAGTAAACCCGGGACGCCCTCCTACGAGCAGTACTTC. Protein product: CASSKPGTPSYEQYF. Looking up the rest from reference TRBV19 and TRBJ2-7 gives the full variable domain: DGGITQSPKYLFRKEGQNVTLSCEQNLNHDAMYWYRQDPGQGLRLIYYSQIVNDFQKGDIAEGYSVSREKKESFPLTVTSAQKNPTAFYLCASSKPGTPSYEQYFGPGTRLTVT.

This chain joins TRBV3-1 and TRBJ1-2; D might be TRBD1 (5 bases). The CDR3 totals 15 residues. Germline loops: CDR1 LGHDT, CDR2 YNNKEL (reference sequence). V was clipped by 0 bases and J by 7 bases, with 15 bases between them. The CDR3 region is CASSQDLARGAGYTF. DNA for the CDR3: TGTGCCAGCAGCCAAGATCTCGCTAGGGGCGCTGGCTACACCTTC.

This clonotype was counted many times. CDR3 region: CASSQDSSTDTQYF. In DNA, the CDR3 is TGTGCCAGCAGCCAAGATTCTAGCACAGATACGCAGTATTTT. The chain employs TRBV7-2 and TRBJ2-3, with D unclear. The germline gives CDR1 SGHTA, CDR2 FQGNSA. The CDR3 spans 14 residues. V lost 5 bases and J lost 0, with 9 bases in between.

This clonotype has at least ten counts. The chain is built from TRBV7-2 and TRBJ2-7; the D gene is possibly TRBD1 (5 bases). The CDR3 runs 16 residues. CDR1 and CDR2 from the germline V gene are SGHTA and FQGNSA. V lost 0 bases, J lost 1 base, and 13 bases lay in between. CDR3 nucleotide sequence: TGTGCCAGCAGCTTAGCGCAGGGCCGAGGTTCCTACGAGCAGTACTTC. Its protein is CASSLAQGRGSYEQYF.

The chain links TRBV12-3 or TRBV12-4 to TRBJ2-3, with D possibly being TRBD1 or TRBD2 (5 bases each). The CDR3 is made up of 15 amino acids. Trimming removed 1 base at V and 5 bases at J, with 13 bases between. CDR3 sequence: CASSLGPGAQDTQYF. The CDR3 DNA reads TGTGCCAGCAGTTTAGGCCCCGGGGCTCAAGATACGCAGTATTTT.

This clonotype showed up many times. The chain combines TRBV7-2 with TRBJ1-6, with 9 positions matching TRBD1. CDR1 SGHTA and CDR2 FQGNSA come from the germline V gene. The V gene end was trimmed by 0 bases and the J gene end by 6 bases; junction bases not matched to a gene: 6. This CDR3 is built from 17 residues. The CDR3 DNA reads as TGTGCCAGCAGCTTAGCAGTCTCGGGACAGGGTAATTCACCCCTCCACTTT. It encodes CASSLAVSGQGNSPLHF. Full variable domain (outside the CDR3, taken from reference TRBV7-2 and TRBJ1-6): GAGVSQSPSNKVTEKGKDVELRCDPISGHTALYWYRQSLGQGLEFLIYFQGNSAPDKSGLPSDRFSAERTGGSVSTLTIQRTQQEDSAVYLCASSLAVSGQGNSPLHFGNGTRLTVT.

This clonotype has just a few counts. The J gene is TRBJ2-1, the V gene TRBV12-5, with 7 bases lining up with TRBD1. The CDR3 runs to 14 residues. The V and J ends lost 6 bases and 6 bases, in that order; junction bases with no gene match: 8. The germline V gene encodes CDR1 LGHNT and CDR2 FRNRAP. DNA for the CDR3: TGTGCTAGTGGACCGACAGGGTCCGTCAATGAGCAGTTCTTC. Protein product: CASGPTGSVNEQFF.

This clonotype has a handful of counts. The chain links TRBV30 to TRBJ1-1; TRBD1 agrees at 9 bases. The CDR3 covers 13 residues. V dropped 5 bases and J dropped 1; count of bases not matched to a gene: 2. Germline loops: CDR1 GTSNPN, CDR2 SVGIG (reference sequence). In DNA, the CDR3 is TGTGCCTGGGGACAGGGGAGGAACACTGAAGCTTTCTTT. This translates into CAWGQGRNTEAFF.

There are many counts of this clonotype. The gene calls are TRBV19 and TRBJ2-1; weak D call: TRBD2 (5 bases). This CDR3 has 14 residues. V dropped 4 bases and J dropped 8 bases, with 15 bases sitting between them. The V gene's germline CDR1 is LNHDA and CDR2 SQIVND (reference sequence). In DNA form, the CDR3 reads TGTGCCAGTAGTAAGGCTAGCCTAAACCATGAGCAGTTCTTC. This gives the protein CASSKASLNHEQFF. The full variable domain, rest sourced from reference TRBV19 and TRBJ2-1, is DGGITQSPKYLFRKEGQNVTLSCEQNLNHDAMYWYRQDPGQGLRLIYYSQIVNDFQKGDIAEGYSVSREKKESFPLTVTSAQKNPTAFYLCASSKASLNHEQFFGPGTRLTVL.

At least ten counts were recorded for this clonotype. The chain is built from TRBV7-2 and TRBJ1-6; D not resolved. The CDR3 has 12 residues. Per germline, CDR1 SGHTA and CDR2 FQGNSA. The V and J ends lost 5 bases and 13 bases respectively, with 12 bases between them. The chain's CDR3 is CASSPRPGPLHF. The CDR3 DNA follows: TGTGCCAGCAGCCCCCGCCCCGGGCCCCTCCACTTT.

This clonotype was seen a few times. The rearrangement joins TRBV29-1 to TRBJ1-5; D uncertain. V dropped 4 bases and J dropped 4 bases, with 8 bases sitting between them. The length of the CDR3 is 12 residues. Germline CDR1 is SQVTM and CDR2 is ANQGSEA. The CDR3 region has the DNA TGCAGCGTTGGGACGGCTAATCAGCCCCAGCATTTT. It is translated as CSVGTANQPQHF.

The chain uses TRBV27 and TRBJ1-1, with no clear D. Trimming pared 3 bases from V and 10 bases from J, leaving 15 bases between. The CDR3 loop spans 13 amino acids. Germline V gene lookup returns CDR1 MNHEY and CDR2 SMNVEV (reference sequence). This chain's CDR3 is CASSFNGGAAAFF. CDR3 DNA sequence: TGTGCCAGCAGTTTTAATGGTGGAGCTGCAGCTTTCTTT.

This clonotype was seen ten or more times. This chain uses TRBV20-1 with TRBJ1-4; D uncertain. Germline V gene data show CDR1 as DFQATT and CDR2 as SNEGSKA (reference sequence). Trimming pared 0 bases from V and 7 bases from J, leaving 6 bases between. CDR3 length: 12 residues. CDR3 DNA sequence: TGCAGTGCTAGAGAGAGGGTTGAAAAACTGTTTTTT. This translates into CSARERVEKLFF.

The sample holds many counts of this clonotype. The chain carries TRBV28 and TRBJ1-5; 7 nucleotides align to TRBD1. V lost 6 bases, J lost 2 bases, and 13 bases stayed unmatched. Germline V gene data show CDR1 as MDHEN and CDR2 as SYDVKM. The CDR3 totals 17 residues. CDR3: CASRKQGRVVGNQPQHF. The CDR3 coding sequence is TGTGCCAGCAGAAAACAGGGGCGAGTTGTGGGCAATCAGCCCCAGCATTTT. Using reference TRBV28 and TRBJ1-5 for the parts outside the CDR3, the full variable domain is DVKVTQSSRYLVKRTGEKVFLECVQDMDHENMFWYRQDPGLGLRLIYFSYDVKMKEKGDIPEGYSVSREKKERFSLILESASTNQTSMYLCASRKQGRVVGNQPQHFGDGTRLSIL.

This clonotype was detected ten times or more. The chain combines TRBV7-2 with TRBJ1-4; D is unresolved. The V gene lost 5 bases and the J gene lost 2 bases, with 12 bases spanning the gap. The germline CDR1 and CDR2 sequences are SGHTA and FQGNSA. The CDR3 runs 15 residues. CDR3 in DNA: TGTGCCAGCAGCCCCCAGAGGACCACTAATGAAAAACTGTTTTTT. It yields the protein CASSPQRTTNEKLFF.

This clonotype was counted at least ten times. The rearrangement joins TRBV28 to TRBJ2-7, with 7 bases fitting TRBD2. The CDR3 is 16 residues long. Trimming cost V 3 bases and J 1 base; bases outside gene matches: 9. From germline, CDR1 is MDHEN and CDR2 SYDVKM. The CDR3 sequence: CASSFSLAALSYEQYF. As DNA, the CDR3 is TGTGCCAGCAGTTTTAGTCTAGCGGCCCTATCCTACGAGCAGTACTTC.

This clonotype has ten or more counts. The rearrangement uses TRBV11-3 and TRBJ2-3, with 8 bases that match TRBD2. Germline CDR1 is SGHNT and CDR2 is YENEEA. The CDR3 is made up of 16 amino acids. The V gene end was trimmed by 5 bases and the J gene end by 0 bases; junction bases not matched to a gene: 7. DNA for the CDR3: TGTGCCAGCAGCCCAAGGACTAGCCCCAGCACAGATACGCAGTATTTT. This encodes CASSPRTSPSTDTQYF.

The rearrangement joins TRBV7-9 to TRBJ2-7, with a tentative D call TRBD1 (5 bases). Germline V CDR1 and CDR2: SEHNR, FQNEAQ (reference sequence). V was clipped by 2 bases and J by 6 bases, with 17 bases between them. This CDR3 contains 15 residues. In DNA form, the CDR3 reads TGTGCCAGCAGCTTACTGGGGCGGTCCCGCCCCGAGCAGTACTTC. Amino acid sequence: CASSLLGRSRPEQYF.